The 30 T cell receptor beta chains listed next were all sequenced from one sample in a study of pediatric ulcerative colitis. The assay was immunoSEQ multiplex PCR, and TCRdb's table has in-frame clones only and misses some. The table records tens of thousands of clones, 77% of them present only once. Sample: blood. All receptors come from a boy between 5 and 17 years old with moderate ulcerative colitis.

J is TRBJ1-5 and V is TRBV12-5; D unclear. Looked up from germline, CDR1 is LGHNT and CDR2 is FRNRAP. The V end lost 0 bases, the J end lost 2 bases, and 17 bases lay between the germline ends. The CDR3 is 18 residues long. The CDR3 bases are TGTGCTAGTGGTTTGGTACTGAGGAGAAGCGGGCGCAATCAGCCCCAGCATTTT. Translating gives CASGLVLRRSGRNQPQHF.

The genes are TRBV18 and TRBJ2-7; D remains ambiguous. Germline CDR1 is KGHSH and CDR2 is LQKENI. V lost 2 bases to trimming and J lost 5 bases, with 13 bases between them. The CDR3 has 14 amino acids. CDR3 DNA: TGTGCCAGCTCACCAGTTAGGGTGGAAAACGAGCAGTACTTC. Translation: CASSPVRVENEQYF.

The J gene is TRBJ2-5, the V gene TRBV11-1; 10 bases align to TRBD1. The CDR3 length is 17 residues. The germline V gene has CDR1 SGHAT and CDR2 FQDESV (reference sequence). J lost 6 bases, V lost 5 bases, and 15 bases had no gene match. The CDR3 here is CASSPHLDRGARQTQYF. The CDR3 nucleotides are TGTGCCAGCAGCCCTCACCTGGACAGGGGGGCGCGTCAGACCCAGTACTTC.

The J gene is TRBJ1-1, the V gene TRBV19, with D possibly matching TRBD1 (5 bases). Germline V CDR1 and CDR2: LNHDA, SQIVND (reference sequence). The V end was cut by 0 bases, the J end by 4 bases, with 9 bases between. The CDR3 has 14 residues. CDR3 sequence reads: CASSIDRGGTEAFF. For the CDR3, the DNA is TGTGCCAGTAGTATAGATCGGGGCGGCACTGAAGCTTTCTTT.

The chain uses TRBV6-1 and TRBJ1-1; no clear D gene. Germline CDR1 and CDR2: MNHNS and SASEGT. The CDR3 extends over 13 amino acids. Trimming took 2 bases from V and 5 from J, leaving 9 bases between them. CDR3 DNA sequence: TGTGCCAGCAGTGAAAGGCCGGGGACTGAAGCTTTCTTT. Its translation is CASSERPGTEAFF.

V gene TRBV4-1 combines with J gene TRBJ2-7, with 8 positions matching TRBD1. The CDR3 length is 16 residues. J gave up 2 bases and V 4 bases, and 10 bases lay outside the gene matches. Germline V gene lookup returns CDR1 MGHRA and CDR2 YSYEKL. CDR3 sequence reads: CASSPTGGQAPYEQYF. CDR3 nucleotide sequence: TGCGCCAGCAGCCCGACTGGGGGACAGGCCCCCTACGAGCAGTACTTC.

This clone was picked up a small number of times. The rearrangement uses TRBV5-1 and TRBJ1-2; 7 bases match TRBD1. This CDR3 comprises 15 residues. Germline CDR1 SGHRS, CDR2 YFSETQ. The V and J ends lost 3 bases and 4 bases, in that order; junction bases with no gene match: 9. CDR3 nucleotides: TGCGCCAGCAGCTCGACCTTGACAGGGACCTATGGCTACACCTTC. It translates to CASSSTLTGTYGYTF.

The gene calls are TRBV9 and TRBJ2-5, with D possibly being TRBD1 (6 bases). This CDR3 has 14 amino acids. The germline CDR1 and CDR2 sequences are SGDLS and YYNGEE. Trimming pared 6 bases from V and 2 bases from J, leaving 14 bases between. The CDR3: CASNPTGYQETQYF. The CDR3 nucleotides are TGTGCCAGCAACCCCACAGGGTATCAAGAGACCCAGTACTTC.

The chain combines TRBV6-1 with TRBJ1-2, with D tentatively TRBD1 (5 bases). Between the trimmed V and J ends, which lost 8 bases and 5 bases, there was a span of 6 bases. Germline CDR1 reads MNHNS; CDR2 reads SASEGT. The CDR3 length is 10 residues. CDR3 residues: CASGAYGYTF. CDR3 nucleotides: TGTGCCAGCGGGGCGTATGGCTACACCTTC.

The rearrangement links TRBV15 to TRBJ1-4; 10 bases line up with TRBD1. This CDR3 has 20 residues. V shed 3 bases and J 3 bases; nucleotides not matched to a gene: 16. The germline V gene encodes CDR1 LNHNV and CDR2 YYDKDF (reference sequence). In nucleotides, the CDR3 is TGTGCCACCAGCAGCCCCGTCTCCTTGGGACAGGGGAGGCCTAATGAAAAACTGTTTTTT. It encodes CATSSPVSLGQGRPNEKLFF.

As concerns this clone: At one boundary the junction diverges from the germline segment, which might be a read error. CDR3 loop: CASSYYGTGELNGQFF. In nucleotides, the CDR3 is TGCGCCAGCAGTTACTACGGGACAGGGGAACTCAATGGGCAGTTCTTC. This chain joins TRBV10-1 and TRBJ2-1; 10 bases map to TRBD1. Germline assignment: CDR1 WNHNN and CDR2 SYGVQD (reference sequence). This CDR3 has 16 residues.

This chain joins TRBV10-3 and TRBJ2-5; D remains unclear. V dropped 0 bases and J dropped 4 bases, with 9 bases sitting between them. Germline lookup yields CDR1 ENHRY and CDR2 SYGVKD. The CDR3 loop spans 14 amino acids. The CDR3 region has the DNA TGTGCCATCAGTGAGTCGACGTCGGGAGAGACCCAGTACTTC. Translated, it gives CAISESTSGETQYF.

The CDR3 here is CASSLVRTLNEQFF. The CDR3 bases are TGTGCCAGCAGCTTAGTCCGGACTCTCAATGAGCAGTTCTTC. The chain uses TRBV13 and TRBJ2-1, with D possibly matching TRBD2 (5 bases). CDR1 PRHDT and CDR2 FYEKMQ come from the germline V gene (reference sequence). The CDR3 totals 14 residues. The V end was cut by 1 base, the J end by 6 bases, with 10 bases between.

The chain carries TRBV30 and TRBJ2-1, with a possible D match to TRBD1 (6 bases). The CDR3 has 15 residues. Trimming removed 1 base from V and 3 bases from J, with 13 bases in between. Germline V gives CDR1 GTSNPN, CDR2 SVGIG (reference sequence). Written as DNA, the CDR3 is TGTGCCTGGAGTGGGGGGCCTCTGGTCTACAATGAGCAGTTCTTC. The encoded protein is CAWSGGPLVYNEQFF.

V usage is TRBV7-3 and J usage is TRBJ2-1, with D tentatively TRBD2 (6 bases). Germline V CDR1 and CDR2: SGHTA, FQGTGA. This CDR3 has 13 amino acids. The V end lost 0 bases, the J end lost 10 bases, and 10 bases lay between the germline ends. The CDR3 nucleotides are TGTGCCAGCAGCTTAACGGGGGGACTCGAGCAGTTCTTC. This translates into CASSLTGGLEQFF.

The chain is built from TRBV30 and TRBJ1-5; 7 bases line up with TRBD1. The CDR3 covers 13 residues. Per germline, CDR1 GTSNPN and CDR2 SVGIG (reference sequence). The V segment lost 5 bases and the J segment 4 bases; nucleotides outside the gene matches: 5. CDR3 DNA sequence: TGTGCCTGGCAGGGGGGAGGAAATCAGCCCCAGCATTTT. As protein: CAWQGGGNQPQHF.

This clone was detected a few times. The chain's CDR3 is CASSEARTVGQPQHF. In DNA form, the CDR3 reads TGTGCCAGCAGTGAAGCAAGGACAGTGGGTCAGCCCCAGCATTTT. The rearrangement joins TRBV2 to TRBJ1-5; TRBD1 might be the D (6 bases). CDR3 size: 15 residues. The V gene's germline CDR1 is SNHLY and CDR2 FYNNEI. Trimming removed 0 bases from V and 6 bases from J, with 12 bases in between.

V gene TRBV9 combines with J gene TRBJ2-4; D ambiguous. This CDR3 has 13 amino acids. Germline lookup yields CDR1 SGDLS and CDR2 YYNGEE. V was clipped by 5 bases and J by 5 bases, with 11 bases between them. CDR3 protein: CASSRLGQNIQYF. In nucleotides, the CDR3 is TGTGCCAGCAGTCGATTAGGCCAAAACATTCAGTACTTC.

This rearrangement joins TRBV7-8 to TRBJ2-1, with D possibly matching TRBD2 (5 bases). CDR1 SGHVS and CDR2 FQNEAQ come from the germline V gene. The CDR3 is made up of 14 amino acids. V was pared by 3 bases and J by 6 bases, with 12 bases between. The CDR3 region has the DNA TGTGCCAGCAGCTTGGGCGGGTTAGGCAATGAGCAGTTCTTC. As protein: CASSLGGLGNEQFF.

J is TRBJ1-4 and V is TRBV21-1; the DNA was not compared with TRBD1, the D call given in the table. TRBV21-1 represents a pseudogene. The CDR3 sequence is 15 residues long. The CDR3 spells CASSRQDATNEKLFF. CDR3 bases: TGTGCCAGCAGCAGACAGGACGCAACTAATGAAAAACTGTTTTTT.

The rearrangement joins TRBV19 to TRBJ2-4; 10 bases map to TRBD2. The CDR3 spans 19 residues. V lost 8 bases to trimming and J lost 1 base; unmatched junction nucleotides: 17. In germline, CDR1 is LNHDA, CDR2 SQIVND (reference sequence). The CDR3 nucleotides read TGTGCCAGTTCGGGAGGGGTCCTAGCGGGAGTTTCCGCCAAAAACATTCAGTACTTC. Encoded protein: CASSGGVLAGVSAKNIQYF.

The chain combines TRBV4-1 with TRBJ1-2; D is unresolved. CDR3 size: 15 residues. Germline V lookup: CDR1 MGHRA, CDR2 YSYEKL. V was clipped by 0 bases and J by 5 bases, with 13 bases between them. The CDR3 DNA reads TGCGCCAGCAGCCAAGAACATGGGTTAGGGTATGGCTACACCTTC. Its protein product is CASSQEHGLGYGYTF.

This clone was seen only once. This chain links TRBV19 with TRBJ2-3; perhaps TRBD2 as D (5 bases). CDR3 length: 14 residues. Germline V CDR1 and CDR2: LNHDA, SQIVND (reference sequence). V lost 2 bases to trimming and J lost 1 base, with 7 bases between them. The CDR3 sequence is CASSITRGTDTQYF. The CDR3 DNA is TGTGCCAGTAGTATAACGAGGGGCACAGATACGCAGTATTTT.

In its sample, this clone was seen once. This chain uses TRBV11-2 with TRBJ2-1; 8 bases map to TRBD2. CDR1 SGHAT and CDR2 FQNNGV come from the germline V gene. The ends lost 0 bases at V and 2 bases at J; junction bases unmatched: 6. The length of the CDR3 is 17 residues. CDR3 sequence (DNA): TGTGCCAGCAGCTTAGAAGCCGCTAGCGGGCCCTACAATGAGCAGTTCTTC. It specifies CASSLEAASGPYNEQFF.

The chain combines TRBV7-3 with TRBJ2-2; 9 bases agree with TRBD1. Germline V gives CDR1 SGHTA, CDR2 FQGTGA. Trimming removed 1 base from V and 1 base from J; junction bases left unmatched: 7. The length of the CDR3 is 18 residues. CDR3 nucleotide sequence: TGTGCCAGCAGCTTAAGATACAGGGGGCACCAGAACACCGGGGAGCTGTTTTTT. This encodes CASSLRYRGHQNTGELFF. Supplemented by reference TRBV7-3 and TRBJ2-2, the full variable domain reads GAGVSQTPSNKVTEKGKYVELRCDPISGHTALYWYRQSLGQGPEFLIYFQGTGAADDSGLPNDRFFAVRPEGSVSTLKIQRTERGDSAVYLCASSLRYRGHQNTGELFFGEGSRLTVL.

The rearrangement uses TRBV7-2 and TRBJ2-1; D perhaps matches TRBD2 (6 bases). Looked up from germline, CDR1 is SGHTA and CDR2 is FQGNSA. The CDR3 covers 13 residues. Trimming removed 5 bases from V and 14 bases from J, with 19 bases in between. The CDR3 DNA follows: TGTGCCAGCAGCCCCCCATCATTAGCGGATGAGTTCTTC. Its protein product is CASSPPSLADEFF.

This clone has only one observation. The rearrangement joins TRBV28 to TRBJ2-7, with 13 bases that match TRBD2. The germline CDR1 and CDR2 sequences are MDHEN and SYDVKM. This CDR3 comprises 19 residues. After removal of 2 bases from V and 2 bases from J, the junction contained 12 bases not matched to a gene. CDR3 sequence (DNA): TGTGCCAGCAGTTTACCCCACGGGACTAGCGGGGCTTTCCCCTACGAGCAGTACTTC. This translates into CASSLPHGTSGAFPYEQYF.

The chain has TRBV5-6 and TRBJ2-7; 12 bases line up with TRBD2. Per the germline V gene, CDR1 is SGHDT and CDR2 is YYEEEE. The trim removed 4 bases at V and 3 bases at J, leaving 8 bases unmatched. The CDR3 consists of 16 residues. DNA for the CDR3: TGTGCCAGCAGCCAACGGACTAGCGGGACCTTCTACGAGCAGTACTTC. This codes for CASSQRTSGTFYEQYF.

This chain uses TRBV5-1 with TRBJ1-2; D gene unclear. Trimming took off 7 bases at V and 2 bases at J, with 9 bases between the two ends. CDR1 and CDR2 from the germline V gene are SGHRS and YFSETQ. This CDR3 region has 12 residues. The CDR3 DNA reads TGCGCCAGCCGGGTGGAAAACTATGGCTACACCTTC. Protein: CASRVENYGYTF.

The CDR3 is CASSDQGMRGTEAFF. The CDR3 DNA reads as TGTGCCAGCAGTGATCAGGGGATGAGAGGCACTGAAGCTTTCTTT. The V gene is TRBV2, the J gene TRBJ1-1; tentatively, D is TRBD1 (6 bases). Trimming took 3 bases from V and 4 from J, leaving 15 bases between them. Germline V lookup: CDR1 SNHLY, CDR2 FYNNEI. The CDR3 loop spans 15 amino acids.